This entry is about one T cell receptor (beta chain). It has no known antigen specificity. The sample holds no much larger clone one base away, and base qualities are not on file. The cohort consisted of 650 to 700 healthy bone marrow donors. All cohort members were sampled while nominally healthy, although unrecorded immune exposures were likely present. The donor was CMV seropositive and was included in the group of 300 or so seropositive cohort members. Each donor provided a peripheral blood sample, and peripheral blood mononuclear cells were used for TCR beta sequencing. The Qiagen DNeasy Blood Extraction Kit was used to extract genomic DNA from the blood cell samples. The data derive from a study of cytomegalovirus exposure and HLA in healthy donors (dated by TCRdb to the late 2010s). Regarding the research as a whole: According to an earlier analysis of 550 to 750 of the donors, 150 million to 200 million T cells yielded roughly 110 million unique TCR beta sequences and 276 Gb of sequence data. An early release covering roughly 600 HLA-typed donors comprised about 300 gigabases of sequencing data and about 90 million unique TCR sequences. Among the roughly 410 genotyped donors, about 83% belonged to the genetic ancestry cluster associated with self-reported Caucasian donors. The study aimed to test whether cataloging public T cell receptors could reveal signatures of past pathogen exposure. Using immunosequencing, the study profiled T cell repertoires from fewer than 700 subjects and related those repertoires to cytomegalovirus serostatus. Besides the first cohort of 550 to 750 subjects, a separate validation cohort made up of over a hundred different subjects was used. High-throughput TCR immunosequencing, statistical association of individual TCRs with disease status, and machine learning were combined to predict cytomegalovirus infection status. A later analysis re-examined previously published TCR beta repertoires from several hundred donors and added high-resolution HLA genotyping to investigate patterns of TCR occurrence. The later analysis used no new phenotypic data to find candidate immune exposures, relying instead on TCR beta sequences and their occurrence across donors. To decide whether each TCR beta V gene segment behaved as functional or pseudogenic, an earlier analysis of some 600 of the donors relied on high-throughput TCR beta sequencing. Alongside the repertoire data, information on donor age, sex, ethnicity and CMV serostatus was compiled. In a later genetic analysis, genome-wide SNP genotypes for about three fifths of the roughly 670 donors were used, and that subset was treated as a discovery cohort. All discovery cohort repertoires had been generated on a single sequencing platform. HLA typing included class I and class II loci at four-digit resolution. The number of donors typed differed by locus, with about 629-630 for A, B, C, DRB1 and DQB1, around 560 for DQA1, nearly 610 for DPA1, and 450 to 480 for DPB1. A handful of DR-DQ haplotypes were handled as single units for association and clustering because linkage in the cohort was strong. Across approximately 420 genotyped donors of the cohort, an average of about 250,000 unique TCR beta nucleotide sequences per donor were sequenced, and 15% to 20% of those sequences were non-productive.

Libraries came from the immunoSEQ multiplex PCR assay. For the multiplex PCR, a mixture combining 60 forward primers for TCR Vbeta segments and 13 reverse primers for TCR Jbeta segments was used. The CDR3 region of rearranged TCR beta genes was amplified from genomic DNA with a multiplex PCR assay. Amplified TCR beta libraries were sequenced as 87-base-pair reads on the Illumina HiSeq System. On the study's bioinformatics: A later analysis tallied about 77 million unique TCR beta chains across the 550 to 850 repertoires, and about 12 million of those chains were shared by two or more donors. Raw reads were error-corrected and collapsed into unique sequences by a nearest-neighbor algorithm in which closely related sequences were merged to remove PCR and sequencing errors. V, D and J gene segments were assigned by aligning CDR3 sequences to IMGT reference sequences. For a sequence to be retained, at least a six-nucleotide match to both a V gene segment and a J gene segment was required. A rearrangement counted as productive if the CDR3 had no stop codons and remained in frame with V and J, and every other rearrangement counted as non-productive. CDR3 was defined according to IMGT convention as the region running from the second conserved V-encoded cysteine to the conserved J-encoded phenylalanine. The earlier analysis of 587 of the donors excluded any sequence lacking an unambiguous match to a single V gene segment. An earlier analysis of several hundred of the donors called V segments functional above 56.7% productive rearrangements and segregating when the between-donor standard deviation exceeded 5%. A statistical classification framework was built to diagnose cytomegalovirus status from the catalog of TCR beta chain sequences. V and J gene assignment, in a later analysis, came from comparing TCR nucleotide sequences with IMGT/GENE-DB human TR gene sequences. Using the TCRdist pipeline, a later analysis assigned CDR3 sequences along with most-parsimonious VDJ recombination scenarios. In a later analysis, every TCR beta chain was defined by the combination of its CDR3 amino acid sequence and its V-gene family, and reads without a unique V-gene family were dropped. A later analysis removed nearly 600 highly shared, low-generation-probability nucleotide sequences to deal with suspected cross-contamination and a sequencing artifact. In a later analysis, a clonal expansion index was calculated for each public chain from normalized within-repertoire ranks of inferred template counts. A later analysis computed generation probabilities with a VDJ recombination model fitted to out-of-frame rearrangements, and checked the results against IGoR. In a later analysis, hypergeometric tests were used to score TCR-TCR, TCR-HLA and TCR-CMV co-occurrence, with a repertoire-size bias correction applied to TCR pairs. To estimate false discovery rates, a later analysis permuted the HLA or CMV assignments 20 times. In a later analysis, co-occurring TCRs were grouped using DBSCAN, with TCRdist sequence similarity added in when clustering inside HLA-allele-positive subsets. Co-occurrence clustering excluded repertoires with fewer than 30,000 or more than 120,000 public chains, plus five with anomalous nucleotide sharing. Held by TCRdb, this immuneACCESS table contains in-frame sequences only and omits some clones. Under half of the omission traces to an unresolved V gene where checked; the cause of the rest is unknown. V, J and clone size reflect that table, while D and trimming were determined from the DNA. This sample is represented by 130,000 to 150,000 clones; 79% of them were singletons. The leading ten clones occupy 6.5% to 8% of the sample.

The CDR3 holds 15 amino acids from the cysteine to the phenylalanine. The only DNA kept is the CDR3, 45 bases in frame from the first base. The CDR1 and CDR2 encoded by the germline V gene are MDHEN and SYDVKM. The germline V end is reduced by 4 bases and the J end by 2 bases; junction bases left unmatched: 7. General conclusions and limits of the study: When HLA alleles, especially DR and DQ, strongly co-occurred, attributing TCR associations to individual alleles was difficult. Because counts were too low, under 20 rarely observed V segments, including chromosome 9 orphons, were left out of the earlier analysis of a few hundred of the donors. This cohort had only TCR beta chains sequenced, and the lack of alpha or paired-chain data limited which features could be detected. In a later analysis, HLA-associated TCR beta chains showed more clonal expansion and lower generation probabilities than non-associated chains that were equally common. The study gave a list of around 170 TCR beta chains associated with cytomegalovirus. It was suggested by the authors that the approach could potentially be generalized to other disease states and immunological phenotypes. In a later analysis, several top co-occurrence clusters were reported to appear linked to parvovirus B19, influenza, CMV and Epstein-Barr virus. Presence/absence analyses assumed roughly uniform sequencing depth across donors, an assumption that may not hold. While some public TCRs were present in many individuals, most TCR sequences turned up only very rarely across donors. A further reported finding was that TCR beta sequences accurately predicted the HLA-A and HLA-B alleles for most subjects in the first cohort. For the cohort, immune exposure information was limited to CMV serostatus. A later genetic analysis associated a missense DCLRE1C variant with V-gene and J-gene trimming of TCR beta chains, and an independent cohort replicated the association. According to a later analysis, most CMV-associated TCR beta chains appeared to be HLA-restricted, and the HLA associations seemed to be driven largely by CMV exposure. At a false discovery rate of 0.05, a later analysis linked fewer than 20,000 TCR beta sequences to specific HLA alleles. The sequencing pipeline was judged likely to have produced a cluster of highly shared sequence variants as a technical artifact. In an earlier analysis of around 600 of the donors, most TCR beta V segments were observed in productive rearrangements about 90% or about 30% of the time, broadly matching IMGT annotations. Linkage disequilibrium might explain the correlated functional status among segregating V segments, but an unknown experimental factor could not be excluded. Three of the identified cytomegalovirus-associated TCR beta chains were confirmed in vitro to be specific for cytomegalovirus antigens. According to a later genetic analysis, donors in an Asian-associated ancestry cluster had fewer N-insertions in productive TCRs than the approximately 670-donor mean. In both the original and validation cohorts, the classifier was reported to diagnose cytomegalovirus status with high specificity and sensitivity. Because some donors lacked HLA typing at each locus, the association tests relied only on the typed subset. In a later analysis, the rate of TCR association differed among HLA loci, with DRB1 alleles having the most associated TCRs and HLA-C alleles having the fewest. Because the 87-base-pair reads could not distinguish some IMGT-functional V segments, including TRBV6-2 and TRBV6-3, those segments were excluded.

This sequence was found in a woman between 40 and 55 years old in good health and CMV-seropositive. In this chain, TRBV28 is recombined with TRBJ1-1; 7 bases in the junction line up with TRBD1. Sequenced sample: PBMCs. The DNA sequence is TGTGCCAGCAGTTCATGGGACAGCGCTAACACTGAAGCTTTCTTT. It specifies CASSSWDSANTEAFF. Supplemented by the reference TRBV28 and TRBJ1-1 proteins around the CDR3, the complete variable domain is DVKVTQSSRYLVKRTGEKVFLECVQDMDHENMFWYRQDPGLGLRLIYFSYDVKMKEKGDIPEGYSVSREKKERFSLILESASTNQTSMYLCASSSWDSANTEAFFGQGTRLTVV.